This note documents a single T cell receptor beta chain sequence. It lacks a known antigen. The DNA ends 3 residues before the CDR3 does, and the rest of the CDR3 is filled in from the germline J gene. These data are taken from a study of T cells in women clearing cervical HPV infection (dated by TCRdb to 2017 to 2018). A note on the overall study: The cases were some 25 women with histologically confirmed HPV16-related CIN3 or worse, and 2 of these cases were invasive cancers. Controls were 25 or so women whose single incident HPV16 infection cleared within 12 months without precancer or cancer developing. Blood from cases was collected at the visit at which the lesion was first identified, whereas blood from controls was collected once infection was no longer detected. Among cases, blood sampling came a median of approximately 150 days after lesion detection, with an interquartile range of roughly 80 to 220 days. Since HLA typing was available for only a few women, HLA type could not be ruled out as a confounder. Nested within Costa Rica's Guanacaste HPV Natural History Study, an exploratory proof-of-principle case-control study compared TCR repertoires across cervical HPV16 outcomes. Cases and controls were matched on year of sample collection and on age within five years. Cases had a median age of almost 35 years compared with 38 for controls, and baseline characteristics showed no significant differences between the groups. The parent cohort enrolled 9,800 or so women aged 18 or older in Guanacaste, Costa Rica, during about 1993 to 1995 and followed them for over six years. Five blinded duplicates per group were added as quality controls, so that approximately 60 samples were obtained: roughly 50 participants and approximately 10 replicates. Results the study describes overall, beyond this receptor: Whether associations preceded infection or resulted from infection could not be shown with the cross-sectional design, and effector/memory subsets and HPV-specific T cells were not isolated. Random forest classifiers that combined richness and V gene abundances separated cases from controls with an estimated AUC of about 0.8. Significantly higher TCR repertoire richness was observed in CIN3+ cases than in controls across sequencing depths, whereas no difference in evenness was found. TRBV6-7 relative abundance was lower in cases than in controls (roughly 0.12% versus 0.17%; Bonferroni P = 0.0008). Because the number of T cells per sample was unknown, the richness differences could reflect varying T-cell content rather than repertoire biology.

From its cysteine to its phenylalanine, the CDR3 spans 14 amino acids. The DNA has 33 bases, all within the CDR3, and is read from base 1. CDR1 and CDR2 are drawn from the germline V gene: SNHLY, FYNNEI. V has 5 bases trimmed and J has 3 bases trimmed; junction bases matching no gene number 3. TCR beta CDR3 regions were amplified by multiplex PCR using the immunoSEQ assay from an average of about 1,200 ng genomic DNA per sample. To correct primer bias, the assay used a complete synthetic TCR repertoire to set an amplification baseline. The amplicons were sequenced on the Illumina platform. The authors' pipeline ran thus. Sequence errors were corrected by clustering with frequency ratios and a modified nearest-neighbor algorithm, and the sequences were then analyzed in the immunoSEQ Analyzer using IMGT gene definitions. TCR richness and evenness were averaged over 20 rarefaction repeats at each rarefaction depth, excluding samples with fewer sequences than the depth. Relative abundances of V, D and J genes were compared between groups using Wilcoxon rank sum tests, with FDR correction applied. An intraclass correlation of about 96% for TCR richness and an average of around 76% across over 65 gene segments were obtained from the blinded duplicates. The table comes from immuneACCESS by way of TCRdb, which keeps in-frame sequences with V and J called. Part of the clones is missing from these tables; in studies checked, under half for an unresolved V gene and the rest for unknown reasons. The V and J calls and clone size were taken over from that table, and D and trimming were inferred from the DNA. In this sample's table one finds 18,000 or so clones. Of the sample, under 15% falls within the top ten clones.

Every participant had a single incident cervical HPV16 infection, and women with prevalent HPV16 infections were excluded. Cervical HPV DNA was detected with MY09/MY11 PCR, and genotyping was done by dot-blot hybridization. Fifteen mL of heparinized blood were centrifuged, and the buffy coat was split into aliquots, frozen at -30 degrees C, and then kept at -80 degrees C. QIAGEN kits were used to extract genomic DNA from the buffy coat specimens. The chain is made from TRBV2 and TRBJ2-7; the junction holds 11 bases that match TRBD2. The TCR sequence derives from a woman between 18 and 75 years old with a cervical HPV16 infection that either progressed to CIN3+ or cleared (not recorded which). Sequenced input: blood buffy coat. The CDR3 DNA, read in part, is TGTGCCAGCAGTACTAGCGGGAGTAGCTACGAG. Translated, this is CASSTSGSSYE. The CDR3 as a whole reads CASSTSGSSYEQYF.